The TCR beta chain described here comes from a study of T cell repertoires in cytomegalovirus infection. Turning to the study itself: Used in the study were CMV epitopes, some recently identified and HLA-C-restricted, others well-studied and HLA-B-restricted.

TCRdb independently ran MiXCR on the reads; one entry per CDR3 protein. The sample lists about 180,000 distinct CDR3 sequences, roughly a fifth seen once, with about 25% in the top ten. CDR1 and CDR2 from the germline V gene are MNHEY and SVGEGT. V was trimmed by 8 bases and J by 3 bases, leaving 11 bases between them. The CDR3 has 13 amino acids. With respect to this clonotype: What it binds is not known.

Study findings and constraints: Cumulative frequency of public TCR beta families picked out carriers of CMV plus the relevant HLA.

The TCR originated in a human donor in good health (CMV status not recorded). Some clones in this sample may be carry-over from other donors' samples. The specimen was CD8+ T cells from cultured PBMCs, collected from culture after CMV antigen stimulation. The V and J genes are TRBV6-2 or TRBV6-3 and TRBJ1-5; tentative D call: TRBD1 (6 bases). The CDR3 sequence is CASGQGYNQPQHF. The CDR3 coding sequence is TGTGCCAGCGGTCAGGGGTACAATCAGCCCCAGCATTTT.